Presented here are 10 T cell receptor beta chains from one specimen sequenced in a study of CD4 T cells in relation to SARS-CoV-2 and coronaviruses. Sequencing was performed with immunoSEQ multiplex PCR; in TCRdb, only in-frame clones are kept and a portion is missing. The sample has nearly 70,000 clones; approximately 95% are singletons. CD4+ T cells from unexposed donors were obtained before the COVID-19 pandemic (2011-2018). Sequencing input: naive CD4+ T cells from PBMCs. The sample's subset: naive CD4+ T cells isolated by negative enrichment. The receptors come from a human donor in good health.

This clone is a singleton in its sample. V gene TRBV7-3 combines with J gene TRBJ2-1; a weak D match, TRBD1 (5 bases). The CDR3 is made up of 16 amino acids. V was clipped by 5 bases and J by 4 bases, with 18 bases between them. The V gene's germline CDR1 is SGHTA and CDR2 FQGTGA. DNA of the CDR3: TGTGCCAGCAGCCCACAGGACGTACAAGGGTACAATGAGCAGTTCTTC. Its translation is CASSPQDVQGYNEQFF.

Regarding this clone: This CDR3 is also generated by other DNA sequences in the sample. The rearrangement joins TRBV9 to TRBJ2-1; a possible D gene is TRBD2 (6 bases). Trimming left V 0 bases short and J 2 bases short, with 9 bases between. Germline lookup yields CDR1 SGDLS and CDR2 YYNGEE. CDR3 length: 15 amino acids. The CDR3 loop is CASSVAGDAYNEQFF. In nucleotides, the CDR3 is TGTGCCAGCAGCGTAGCGGGGGACGCCTACAATGAGCAGTTCTTC.

The CDR3 sequence: CASSIGQGDGQPQHF. Written as DNA, the CDR3 is TGTGCCAGTAGTATAGGGCAGGGGGACGGTCAGCCCCAGCATTTT. The rearrangement joins TRBV19 to TRBJ1-5, with 7 bases fitting TRBD1. Germline lookup yields CDR1 LNHDA and CDR2 SQIVND (reference sequence). V was pared by 1 base and J by 6 bases, with 6 bases of the junction left unmatched. The CDR3 runs 15 residues.

V and J are TRBV4-3 and TRBJ2-3; D remains unclear. V lost 4 bases to trimming and J lost 6 bases, with 14 bases between them. The V gene's germline CDR1 is LGHNA and CDR2 YSLEER. The CDR3 sequence is 14 residues long. The CDR3 DNA follows: TGCGCCAGCAGCCTTATCCCAGCGACCGATACGCAGTATTTT. It is translated as CASSLIPATDTQYF.

The chain links TRBV30 to TRBJ1-5; 7 bases fit TRBD1. V lost 4 bases and J lost 6; bases outside the gene matches: 3. This CDR3 is 12 amino acids long. The germline V gene encodes CDR1 GTSNPN and CDR2 SVGIG (reference sequence). CDR3 bases: TGTGCCTGGAAACAGGGGACTCAGCCCCAGCATTTT. Encoded protein: CAWKQGTQPQHF.

V usage is TRBV28 and J usage is TRBJ2-3; D is unresolved. V was trimmed by 5 bases and J by 2 bases, leaving 17 bases between them. Germline CDR1 reads MDHEN; CDR2 reads SYDVKM. This CDR3 is built from 16 residues. The CDR3 nucleotides are TGTGCCAGCAGTCCATCCTCTAGGACCTTCACAGATACGCAGTATTTT. Translation gives CASSPSSRTFTDTQYF.

The rearrangement uses TRBV3-1 (or the pseudogene TRBV3-2) and TRBJ1-2; D is unresolved. Per the germline V gene, CDR1 is LGHDT and CDR2 is YNNKEL (reference sequence). The CDR3 spans 14 residues. Trimming took 5 bases from V and 5 from J, leaving 15 bases between them. The CDR3 spells CASSLTGRIYGYTF. CDR3 coding DNA: TGTGCCAGCAGCTTAACCGGACGGATTTATGGCTACACCTTC.

The V call is TRBV5-4, the J call TRBJ2-1; the D is unclear. Germline V lookup: CDR1 SGHNT, CDR2 YYREEE (reference sequence). This CDR3 is 15 amino acids long. Deletions cut 5 bases from V and 6 bases from J, with 18 bases between. CDR3 coding DNA: TGTGCCAGCAGTCTGACTGGGAATATGGGCAATGAGCAGTTCTTC. Translated, it gives CASSLTGNMGNEQFF. The full variable domain, rest sourced from reference TRBV5-4 and TRBJ2-1, is ETGVTQSPTHLIKTRGQQVTLRCSSQSGHNTVSWYQQALGQGPQFIFQYYREEENGRGNFPPRFSGLQFPNYSSELNVNALELDDSALYLCASSLTGNMGNEQFFGPGTRLTVL.

J is TRBJ2-3 and V is TRBV9; 11 nucleotides agree with TRBD2. Trimming took 4 bases from V and 4 from J; bases not matched to a gene: 17. The CDR3 has 19 amino acids. CDR1 and CDR2 from the germline V gene are SGDLS and YYNGEE. DNA for the CDR3: TGTGCCAGCAGCCCCCGTCGACCGGGACTAGCGGAGCGGGCAGATACGCAGTATTTT. Translating gives CASSPRRPGLAERADTQYF.

V and J are TRBV28 and TRBJ1-1; 9 positions match TRBD1. Germline-derived CDR1 and CDR2 are MDHEN and SYDVKM. Trimming removed 5 bases from V and 6 bases from J; junction bases left unmatched: 4. The CDR3 covers 13 residues. The CDR3, as DNA: TGTGCCAGCAGTCCAAGGACAGGGGCTGAAGCTTTCTTT. This encodes CASSPRTGAEAFF.